Shown below are 11 T cell receptor beta chains from a single sample sequenced in a study of shared clonotypes between healthy human individuals. Sequenced by immunoSEQ multiplex PCR; TCRdb stores in-frame clones only, minus some. The sample has about 2.4 million clones, around nine tenths seen once; the top ten hold around 0.14%. The specimen sequenced was naive CD4+ T cells sorted from blood. Subset meaning: CD45RA+ positively selected. These receptor sequences come from a man younger than 35 in good health.

The chain is built from TRBV6-1 and TRBJ2-5, with TRBD1 matching 10 bases. Germline CDR1 MNHNS, CDR2 SASEGT. The V and J ends lost 5 bases and 5 bases, in that order; junction bases with no gene match: 5. The CDR3 totals 14 residues. This CDR3 is CASSMTGGAETQYF. DNA of the CDR3: TGTGCCAGCAGTATGACAGGGGGCGCGGAGACCCAGTACTTC.

This chain links TRBV5-4 with TRBJ2-1; TRBD2 is a possible D gene (5 bases). Per the germline V gene, CDR1 is SGHNT and CDR2 is YYREEE (reference sequence). This CDR3 comprises 12 residues. V was cut by 0 bases and J by 8 bases, with 6 bases left in between. Here the CDR3 DNA reads TGTGCCAGCAGCTTGGGGACTGATGAGCAGTTCTTC. Translated: CASSLGTDEQFF. The full variable domain, with the rest looked up from reference TRBV5-4 and TRBJ2-1, is ETGVTQSPTHLIKTRGQQVTLRCSSQSGHNTVSWYQQALGQGPQFIFQYYREEENGRGNFPPRFSGLQFPNYSSELNVNALELDDSALYLCASSLGTDEQFFGPGTRLTVL.

The gene calls are TRBV19 and TRBJ1-5, with no clear D. The V end was cut by 3 bases, the J end by 4 bases, with 13 bases between. Per germline, CDR1 LNHDA and CDR2 SQIVND (reference sequence). The CDR3 consists of 15 residues. This CDR3 reads CASSIFGNLNQPQHF. The CDR3 DNA reads TGTGCCAGTAGTATTTTCGGTAACTTAAATCAGCCCCAGCATTTT.

The chain is built from TRBV5-5 and TRBJ2-7; 11 bases are shared with TRBD1. With V trimmed by 5 bases and J by 1 base, 5 bases remained unmatched. In germline, CDR1 is SGHKS, CDR2 YYEKEE (reference sequence). The CDR3 covers 15 residues. The CDR3 here is CASRTGQGASYEQYF. The DNA for the CDR3 is TGTGCCAGCAGAACCGGACAGGGGGCTTCCTACGAGCAGTACTTC.

The V and J genes are TRBV5-6 and TRBJ1-1; D is undetermined. The germline V gene has CDR1 SGHDT and CDR2 YYEEEE. V was cut by 2 bases and J by 1 base, with 12 bases left in between. This CDR3 is built from 15 residues. In DNA, the CDR3 is TGTGCCAGCAGCTTCGATACGAGTGAGAACACTGAAGCTTTCTTT. Translated: CASSFDTSENTEAFF.

This clone was detected once. V gene TRBV9 combines with J gene TRBJ2-7; TRBD1 might be the D (5 bases). Per germline, CDR1 SGDLS and CDR2 YYNGEE. The CDR3 consists of 14 residues. The V end was cut by 4 bases, the J end by 5 bases, with 16 bases between. CDR3 residues: CASSPQVGVNEQYF. CDR3 nucleotides: TGTGCCAGCAGCCCTCAGGTAGGGGTGAACGAGCAGTACTTC.

The chain uses TRBV9 and TRBJ2-3, with 8 bases fitting TRBD2. The CDR3 spans 15 residues. Trimming removed 4 bases from V and 0 bases from J; junction bases left unmatched: 4. Germline CDR1 is SGDLS and CDR2 is YYNGEE. CDR3 in amino acids: CASSRSGDSTDTQYF. Here the CDR3 DNA reads TGTGCCAGCAGCCGTAGCGGGGATAGCACAGATACGCAGTATTTT.

On this clone itself: Germline is not matched at one junction end, which may reflect a read error. In DNA form, the CDR3 reads TGTGCCAGCAGTAACCCCGGCCTAGCCGTCTTC. Its translation is CASSNPGLAVF. This chain joins TRBV6-5 and TRBJ2-1, with a possible D match to TRBD2 (5 bases). Germline CDR1 and CDR2: MNHEY and SVGAGI. The CDR3 loop spans 11 amino acids.

Points on this clone: The same CDR3 can be traced to other DNA sequences in this sample. The chain recombines TRBV18 with TRBJ1-1, with 7 bases aligning to TRBD1. The V gene end was trimmed by 3 bases and the J gene end by 2 bases; junction bases not matched to a gene: 6. Germline lookup yields CDR1 KGHSH and CDR2 LQKENI. The length of the CDR3 is 15 residues. CDR3 sequence: CASSPRTGTNTEAFF. Here the CDR3 DNA reads TGTGCCAGCTCACCGAGGACAGGAACTAACACTGAAGCTTTCTTT.

V gene TRBV6-1 combines with J gene TRBJ1-6; 7 bases map to TRBD1. From germline, CDR1 is MNHNS and CDR2 SASEGT. The CDR3 consists of 14 residues. The V and J ends lost 6 bases and 9 bases, in that order; junction bases with no gene match: 8. The CDR3 nucleotides read TGTGCCAGCAGCTTGGGTCAGGGGGGTTCACCCCTCCACTTT. Residues: CASSLGQGGSPLHF.

The rearrangement links TRBV11-3 to TRBJ2-7; 9 bases are a match to TRBD2. The CDR3 extends over 15 amino acids. J gave up 5 bases and V 1 base, and 6 bases lay outside the gene matches. CDR1 and CDR2 from the germline V gene are SGHNT and YENEEA. The CDR3 region is CASSLAAGGQNEQYF. The CDR3 nucleotides are TGTGCCAGCAGCTTAGCAGCGGGAGGACAGAACGAGCAGTACTTC.